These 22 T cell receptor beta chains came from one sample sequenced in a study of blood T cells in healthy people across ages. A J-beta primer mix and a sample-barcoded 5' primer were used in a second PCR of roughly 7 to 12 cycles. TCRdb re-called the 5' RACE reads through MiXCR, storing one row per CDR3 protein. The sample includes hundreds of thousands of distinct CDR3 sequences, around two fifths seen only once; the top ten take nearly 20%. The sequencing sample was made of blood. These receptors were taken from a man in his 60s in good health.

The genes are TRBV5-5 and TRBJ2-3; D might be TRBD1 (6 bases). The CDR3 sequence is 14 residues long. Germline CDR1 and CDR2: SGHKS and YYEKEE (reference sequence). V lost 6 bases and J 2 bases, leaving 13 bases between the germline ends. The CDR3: CASTRQDVTDTQYF. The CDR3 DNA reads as TGTGCCAGCACGCGACAGGATGTCACAGATACGCAGTATTTT. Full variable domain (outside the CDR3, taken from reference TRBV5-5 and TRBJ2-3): DAGVTQSPTHLIKTRGQQVTLRCSPISGHKSVSWYQQVLGQGPQFIFQYYEKEERGRGNFPDRFSARQFPNYSSELNVNALLLGDSALYLCASTRQDVTDTQYFGPGTRLTVL.

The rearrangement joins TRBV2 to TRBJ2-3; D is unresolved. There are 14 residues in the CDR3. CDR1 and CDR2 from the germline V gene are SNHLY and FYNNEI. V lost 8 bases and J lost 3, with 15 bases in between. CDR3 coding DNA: TGTGCCAGCGTCGCGTCCCGGTGGACAGATACGCAGTATTTT. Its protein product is CASVASRWTDTQYF. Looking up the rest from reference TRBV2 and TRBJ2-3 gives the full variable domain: EPEVTQTPSHQVTQMGQEVILRCVPISNHLYFYWYRQILGQKVEFLVSFYNNEISEKSEIFDDQFSVERPDGSNFTLKIRSTKLEDSAMYFCASVASRWTDTQYFGPGTRLTVL.

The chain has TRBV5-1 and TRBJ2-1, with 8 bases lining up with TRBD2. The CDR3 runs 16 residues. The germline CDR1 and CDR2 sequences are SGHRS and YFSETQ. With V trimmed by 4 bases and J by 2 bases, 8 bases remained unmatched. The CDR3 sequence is CASSPPRAGAYNEQFF. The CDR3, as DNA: TGCGCCAGCAGCCCCCCGAGAGCGGGGGCCTACAATGAGCAGTTCTTC.

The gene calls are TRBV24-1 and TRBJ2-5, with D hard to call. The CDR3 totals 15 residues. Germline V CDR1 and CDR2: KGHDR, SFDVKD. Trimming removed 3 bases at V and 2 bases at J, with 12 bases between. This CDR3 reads CATSDPKMGQETQYF. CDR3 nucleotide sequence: TGTGCCACCAGTGATCCTAAAATGGGGCAAGAGACCCAGTACTTC.

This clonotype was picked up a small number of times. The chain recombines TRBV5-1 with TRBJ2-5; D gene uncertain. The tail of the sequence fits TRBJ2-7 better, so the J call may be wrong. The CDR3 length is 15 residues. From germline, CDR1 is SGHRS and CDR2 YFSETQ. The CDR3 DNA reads TGCGCCAGCAGCTTGGATCACGGCGGTGGGTACGAGCAGTACTTC. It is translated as CASSLDHGGGYEQYF.

CDR3 protein: CASSVELSTDTQYF. Here the CDR3 DNA reads TGTGCCAGCAGCGTAGAACTAAGCACAGATACGCAGTATTTT. This sequence joins TRBV7-6 and TRBJ2-3; D ambiguous. Germline assignment: CDR1 SGHVS and CDR2 FNYEAQ. V gave up 5 bases and J gave up 0 bases, with 9 bases separating them. CDR3 size: 14 residues.

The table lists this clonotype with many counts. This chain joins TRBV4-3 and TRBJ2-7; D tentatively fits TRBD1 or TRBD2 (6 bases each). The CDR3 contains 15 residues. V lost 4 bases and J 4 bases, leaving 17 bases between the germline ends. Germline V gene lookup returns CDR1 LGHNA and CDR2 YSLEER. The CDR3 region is CASSPEWGARYEQYF. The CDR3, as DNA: TGCGCCAGCAGCCCAGAGTGGGGGGCAAGGTACGAGCAGTACTTC.

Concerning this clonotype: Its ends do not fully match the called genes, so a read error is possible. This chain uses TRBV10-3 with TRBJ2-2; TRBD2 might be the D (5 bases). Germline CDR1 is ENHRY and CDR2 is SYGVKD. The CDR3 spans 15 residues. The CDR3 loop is CAVSEGLAGTGELFF. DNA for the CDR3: TGTGCCGTCAGTGAGGGCCTCGCCGGCACCGGGGAGCTGTTTTTT.

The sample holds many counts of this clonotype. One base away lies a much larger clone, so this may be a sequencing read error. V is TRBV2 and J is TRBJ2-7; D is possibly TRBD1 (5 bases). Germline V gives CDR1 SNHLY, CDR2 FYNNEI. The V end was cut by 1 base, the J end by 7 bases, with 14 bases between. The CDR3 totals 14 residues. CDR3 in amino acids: CASSEEGSINEQYF. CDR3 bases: TGTGCCAGCAGTGAAGAGGGGTCGATAAATGAGCAGTACTTC. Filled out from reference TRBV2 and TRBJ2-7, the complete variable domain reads EPEVTQTPSHQVTQMGQEVILRCVPISNHLYFYWYRQILGQKVEFLVSFYNNEISEKSEIFDDQFSVERPDGSNFTLKIRSTKLEDSAMYFCASSEEGSINEQYFGPGTRLTVT.

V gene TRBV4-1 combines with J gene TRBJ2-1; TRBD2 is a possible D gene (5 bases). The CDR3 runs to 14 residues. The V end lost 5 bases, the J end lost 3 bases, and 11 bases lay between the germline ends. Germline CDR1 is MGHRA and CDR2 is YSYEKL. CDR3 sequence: CASSEGPLYNEQFF. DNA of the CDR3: TGCGCCAGCAGCGAGGGTCCTCTCTACAATGAGCAGTTCTTC.

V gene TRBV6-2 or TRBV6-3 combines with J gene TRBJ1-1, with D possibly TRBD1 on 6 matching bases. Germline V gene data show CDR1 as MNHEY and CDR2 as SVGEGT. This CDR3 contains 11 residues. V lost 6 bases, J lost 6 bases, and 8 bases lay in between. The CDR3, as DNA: TGTGCCAGCAGAACAGGGTCTGAAGCTTTCTTT. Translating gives CASRTGSEAFF.

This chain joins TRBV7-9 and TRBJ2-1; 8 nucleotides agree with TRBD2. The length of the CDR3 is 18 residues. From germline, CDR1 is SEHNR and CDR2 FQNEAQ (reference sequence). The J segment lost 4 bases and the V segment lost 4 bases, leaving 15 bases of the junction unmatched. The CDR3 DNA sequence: TGTGCCAGCAGCTCCCTAGGGGCTAGCGGGTTCCTTTACAATGAGCAGTTCTTC. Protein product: CASSSLGASGFLYNEQFF.

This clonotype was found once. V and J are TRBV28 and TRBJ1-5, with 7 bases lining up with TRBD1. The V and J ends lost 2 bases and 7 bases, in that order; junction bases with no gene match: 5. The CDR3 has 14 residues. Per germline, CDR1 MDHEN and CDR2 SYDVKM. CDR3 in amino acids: CASSLNRGGQPQHF. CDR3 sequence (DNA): TGTGCCAGCAGTTTAAACAGGGGAGGACAGCCCCAGCATTTT.

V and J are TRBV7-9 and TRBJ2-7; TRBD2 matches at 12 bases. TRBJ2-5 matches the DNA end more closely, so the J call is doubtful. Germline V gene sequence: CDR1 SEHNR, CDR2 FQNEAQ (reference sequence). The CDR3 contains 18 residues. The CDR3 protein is CASSPMVASGGAGETQYF. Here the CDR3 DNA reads TGTGCCAGCAGCCCCATGGTGGCTAGCGGGGGGGCTGGTGAGACCCAGTACTTC.

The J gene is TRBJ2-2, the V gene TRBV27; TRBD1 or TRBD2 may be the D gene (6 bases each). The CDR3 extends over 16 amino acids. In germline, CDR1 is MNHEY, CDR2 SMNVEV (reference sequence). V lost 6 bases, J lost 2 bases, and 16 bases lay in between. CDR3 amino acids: CASRLEGGVNTGELFF. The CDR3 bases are TGTGCCAGCAGGTTGGAGGGGGGCGTAAACACCGGGGAGCTGTTTTTT.

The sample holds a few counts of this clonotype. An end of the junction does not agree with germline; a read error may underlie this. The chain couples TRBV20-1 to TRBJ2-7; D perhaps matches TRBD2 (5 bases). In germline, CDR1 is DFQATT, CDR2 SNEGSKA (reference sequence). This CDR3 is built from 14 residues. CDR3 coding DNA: TGCAGTGCCAGAGAGGGAGAGGTCTCCTACGAGCAGTACTTC. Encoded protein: CSAREGEVSYEQYF.

The CDR3 spells CASRGGIVYGYTF. The DNA of the CDR3 is TGTGCCTCGAGGGGGGGGATCGTCTATGGCTACACCTTC. The genes are TRBV6-5 and TRBJ1-2; a possible D gene is TRBD1 (6 bases). Per germline, CDR1 MNHEY and CDR2 SVGAGI. CDR3 length: 13 amino acids. Trimming pared 11 bases from V and 4 bases from J, leaving 17 bases between.

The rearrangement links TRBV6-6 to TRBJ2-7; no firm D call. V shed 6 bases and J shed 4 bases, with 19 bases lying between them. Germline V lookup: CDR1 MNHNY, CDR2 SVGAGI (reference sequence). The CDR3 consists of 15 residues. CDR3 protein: CASSVTETSDYEQYF. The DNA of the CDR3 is TGTGCCAGCAGCGTCACCGAGACATCAGATTACGAGCAGTACTTC.

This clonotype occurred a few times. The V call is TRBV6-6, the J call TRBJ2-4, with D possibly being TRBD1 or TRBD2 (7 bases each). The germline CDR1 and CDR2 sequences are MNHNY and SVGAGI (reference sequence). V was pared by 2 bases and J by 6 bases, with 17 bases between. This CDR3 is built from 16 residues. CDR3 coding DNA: TGTGCCAGCAGTTACATCAGGGGGGGCCAAGCAAACATTCAGTACTTC. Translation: CASSYIRGGQANIQYF.

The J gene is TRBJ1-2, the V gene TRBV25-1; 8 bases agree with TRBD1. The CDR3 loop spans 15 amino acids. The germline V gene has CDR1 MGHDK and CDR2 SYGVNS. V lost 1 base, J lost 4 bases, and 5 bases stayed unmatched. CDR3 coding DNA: TGTGCCAGCAGTGAATTGAACAGGGGGGGCTATGGCTACACCTTC. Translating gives CASSELNRGGYGYTF.

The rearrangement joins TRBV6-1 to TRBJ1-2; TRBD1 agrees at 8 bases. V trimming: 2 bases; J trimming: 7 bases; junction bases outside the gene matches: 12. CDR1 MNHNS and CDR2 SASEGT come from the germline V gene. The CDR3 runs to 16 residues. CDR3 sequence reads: CASSETELAGGFGYTF. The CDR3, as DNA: TGTGCCAGCAGTGAAACGGAGCTGGCAGGGGGCTTTGGCTACACCTTC.

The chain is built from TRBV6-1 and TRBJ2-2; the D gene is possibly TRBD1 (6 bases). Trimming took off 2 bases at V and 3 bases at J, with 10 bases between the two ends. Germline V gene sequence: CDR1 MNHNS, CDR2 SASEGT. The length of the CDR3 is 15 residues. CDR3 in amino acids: CASSEPWGHTGELFF. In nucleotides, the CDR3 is TGTGCCAGCAGTGAACCTTGGGGGCACACCGGGGAGCTGTTTTTT.